The present TCR beta chain was sequenced within a study of shared clonotypes between healthy human individuals. Study information: A donor's plate count was three for CD4 naive and three for CD4 memory; CD8 naive had two and CD8 memory one.

The V and J ends lost 6 bases and 1 base respectively, with 10 bases between them. CDR1 and CDR2 (germline): SGHAT, FQNNGV. CDR3 size: 14 residues. The assay ran at deep level. Every subset had its genomic DNA shared out evenly among several immunoSEQ plates. Assay used: immunoSEQ multiplex PCR; TCRdb lists only in-frame clones, some missing. The sample gives 2 million to 3 million clones, 93% of which show up once; 0.36% is in the top ten. This sequence joins TRBV11-2 and TRBJ1-3; D gene uncertain. Material: naive CD4+ T cells from PBMCs. The subset denotes: CD45RA+ positively selected. The receptor was isolated from a young man in good health. Some clones in this sample may be carry-over from other donors' samples. This CDR3 reads CASRSWESGNTIYF. Here the CDR3 DNA reads TGTGCCAGCAGATCTTGGGAGTCTGGAAACACCATATATTTT.